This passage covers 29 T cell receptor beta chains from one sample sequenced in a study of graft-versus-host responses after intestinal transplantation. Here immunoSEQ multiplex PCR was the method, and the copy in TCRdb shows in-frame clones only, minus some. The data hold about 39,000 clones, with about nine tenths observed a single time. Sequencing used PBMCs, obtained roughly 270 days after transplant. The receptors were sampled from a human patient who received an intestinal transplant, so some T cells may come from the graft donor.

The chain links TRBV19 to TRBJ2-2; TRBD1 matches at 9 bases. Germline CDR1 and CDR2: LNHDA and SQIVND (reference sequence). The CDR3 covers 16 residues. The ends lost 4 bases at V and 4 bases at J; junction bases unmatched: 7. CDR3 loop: CASSTHRGRVTGELFF. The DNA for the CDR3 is TGTGCCAGTAGTACTCACAGGGGGCGCGTCACCGGGGAGCTGTTTTTT.

The CDR3 DNA is TGTGCCAGTGAGGACTCATTTCACACTGAAGCTTTCTTT. Encoded protein: CASEDSFHTEAFF. The chain uses TRBV6-5 and TRBJ1-1; D unclear. From germline, CDR1 is MNHEY and CDR2 SVGAGI. The V gene lost 9 bases and the J gene lost 3 bases, with 14 bases spanning the gap. The CDR3 contains 13 residues.

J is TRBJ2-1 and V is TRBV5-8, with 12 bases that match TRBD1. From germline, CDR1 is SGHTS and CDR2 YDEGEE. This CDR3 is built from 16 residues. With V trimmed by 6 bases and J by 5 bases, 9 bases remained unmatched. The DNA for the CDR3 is TGTGCCAGCATACCCCTTTGGGACAGGGGGCACAATGAGCAGTTCTTC. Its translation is CASIPLWDRGHNEQFF.

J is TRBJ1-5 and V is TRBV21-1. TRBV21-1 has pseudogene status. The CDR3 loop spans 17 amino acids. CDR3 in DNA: TGTGCCAGCAGGGCTAAAATAGCTACATGGCATCATCAGCCCCAGCATTTT. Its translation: CASRAKIATWHHQPQHF.

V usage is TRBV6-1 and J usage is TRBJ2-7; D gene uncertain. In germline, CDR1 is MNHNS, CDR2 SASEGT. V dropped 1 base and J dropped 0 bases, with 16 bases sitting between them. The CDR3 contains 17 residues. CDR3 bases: TGTGCCAGCAGTGAAGGAGGAACCTACTGGAACTCCTACGAGCAGTACTTC. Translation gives CASSEGGTYWNSYEQYF.

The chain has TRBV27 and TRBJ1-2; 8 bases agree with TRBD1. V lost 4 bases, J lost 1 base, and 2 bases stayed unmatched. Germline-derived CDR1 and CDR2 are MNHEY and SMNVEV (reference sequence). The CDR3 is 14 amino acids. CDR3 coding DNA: TGTGCCAGCAGTTGGGACAGGAGTAACTATGGCTACACCTTC. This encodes CASSWDRSNYGYTF.

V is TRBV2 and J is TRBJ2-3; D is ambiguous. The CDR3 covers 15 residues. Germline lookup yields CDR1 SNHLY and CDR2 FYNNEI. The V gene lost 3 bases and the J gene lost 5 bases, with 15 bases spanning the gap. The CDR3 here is CASSEGAAFGDTQYF. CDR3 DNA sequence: TGTGCCAGCAGTGAGGGTGCGGCCTTTGGAGATACGCAGTATTTT.

CDR3 DNA sequence: TGTGCCAGCGGCCGGGTGGGTTACGCAGATACGCAGTATTTT. This gives the protein CASGRVGYADTQYF. The chain couples TRBV6-5 to TRBJ2-3; the D is unclear. Germline CDR1 is MNHEY and CDR2 is SVGAGI. Deletions cut 8 bases from V and 4 bases from J, with 16 bases between. This CDR3 region has 14 residues.

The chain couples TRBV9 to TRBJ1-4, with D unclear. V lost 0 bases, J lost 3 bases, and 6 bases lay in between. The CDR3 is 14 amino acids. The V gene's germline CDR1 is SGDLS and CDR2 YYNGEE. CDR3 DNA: TGTGCCAGCAGCGTAGGTACAGCTAATGAAAAACTGTTTTTT. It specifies CASSVGTANEKLFF.

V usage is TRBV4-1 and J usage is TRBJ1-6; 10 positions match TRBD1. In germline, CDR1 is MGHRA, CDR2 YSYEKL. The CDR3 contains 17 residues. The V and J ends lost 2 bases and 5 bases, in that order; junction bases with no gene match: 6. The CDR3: CASSQLPGQGNNSPLHF. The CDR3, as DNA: TGCGCCAGCAGCCAACTCCCGGGACAGGGGAATAATTCACCCCTCCACTTT.

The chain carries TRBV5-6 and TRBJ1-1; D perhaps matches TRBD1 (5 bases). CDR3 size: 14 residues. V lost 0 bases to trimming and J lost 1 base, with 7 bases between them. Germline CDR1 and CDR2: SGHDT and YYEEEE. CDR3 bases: TGTGCCAGCAGCTTGGTGGGGCAGAACACTGAAGCTTTCTTT. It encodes CASSLVGQNTEAFF.

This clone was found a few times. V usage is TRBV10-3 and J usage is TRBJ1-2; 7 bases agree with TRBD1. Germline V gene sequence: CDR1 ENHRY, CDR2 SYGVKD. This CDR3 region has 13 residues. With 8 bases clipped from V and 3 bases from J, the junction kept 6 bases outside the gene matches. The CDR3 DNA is TGTGCCATCGAAGCAGGGGGGTACTATGGCTACACCTTC. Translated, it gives CAIEAGGYYGYTF.

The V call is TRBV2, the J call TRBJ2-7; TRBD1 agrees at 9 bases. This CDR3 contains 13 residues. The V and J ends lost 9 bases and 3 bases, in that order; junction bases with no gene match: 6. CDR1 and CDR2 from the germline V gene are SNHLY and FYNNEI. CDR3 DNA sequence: TGTGCCAGGGGGACAGGGAATTTCTACGAGCAGTACTTC. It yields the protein CARGTGNFYEQYF.

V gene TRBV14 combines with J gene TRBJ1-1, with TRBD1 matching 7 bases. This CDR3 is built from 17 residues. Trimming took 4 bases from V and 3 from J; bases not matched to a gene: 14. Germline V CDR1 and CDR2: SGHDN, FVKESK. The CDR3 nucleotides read TGTGCCAGCAGCCCGATCCAGGGGGGGTGGGGTGACACTGAAGCTTTCTTT. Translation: CASSPIQGGWGDTEAFF.

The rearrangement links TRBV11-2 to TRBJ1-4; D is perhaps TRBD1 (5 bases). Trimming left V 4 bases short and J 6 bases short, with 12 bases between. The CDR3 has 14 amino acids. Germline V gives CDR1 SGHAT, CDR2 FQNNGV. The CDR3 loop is CASSWGSADEKLFF. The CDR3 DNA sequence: TGTGCCAGCAGCTGGGGCAGTGCCGATGAAAAACTGTTTTTT.

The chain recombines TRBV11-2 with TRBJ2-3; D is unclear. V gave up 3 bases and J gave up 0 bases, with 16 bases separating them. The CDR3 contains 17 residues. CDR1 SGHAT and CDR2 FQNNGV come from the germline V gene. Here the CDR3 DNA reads TGTGCCAGCAGCTTGGGCGGCCGACACCCAAGCACAGATACGCAGTATTTT. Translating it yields CASSLGGRHPSTDTQYF. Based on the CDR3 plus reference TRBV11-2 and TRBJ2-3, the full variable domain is EAGVAQSPRYKIIEKRQSVAFWCNPISGHATLYWYQQILGQGPKLLIQFQNNGVVDDSQLPKDRFSAERLKGVDSTLKIQPAKLEDSAVYLCASSLGGRHPSTDTQYFGPGTRLTVL.

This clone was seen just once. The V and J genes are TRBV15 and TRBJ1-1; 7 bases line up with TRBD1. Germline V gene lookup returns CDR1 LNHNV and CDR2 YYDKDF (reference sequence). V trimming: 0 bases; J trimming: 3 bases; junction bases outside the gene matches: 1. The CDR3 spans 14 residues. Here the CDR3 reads CATSREDRYTEAFF. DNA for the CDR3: TGTGCCACCAGCAGAGAGGACAGGTACACTGAAGCTTTCTTT.

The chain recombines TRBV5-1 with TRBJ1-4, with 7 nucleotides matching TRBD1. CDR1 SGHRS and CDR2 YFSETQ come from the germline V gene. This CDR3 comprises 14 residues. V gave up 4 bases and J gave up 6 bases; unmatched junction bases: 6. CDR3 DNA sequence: TGCGCCAGCAGCATTTCCGGGACAGATGAAAAACTGTTTTTT. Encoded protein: CASSISGTDEKLFF.

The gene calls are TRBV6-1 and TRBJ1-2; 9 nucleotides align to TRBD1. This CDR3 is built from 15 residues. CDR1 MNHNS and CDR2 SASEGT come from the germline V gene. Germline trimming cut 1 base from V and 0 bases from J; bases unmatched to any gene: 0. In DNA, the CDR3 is TGTGCCAGCAGTGAAGGACAGGGGGCTAACTATGGCTACACCTTC. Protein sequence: CASSEGQGANYGYTF.

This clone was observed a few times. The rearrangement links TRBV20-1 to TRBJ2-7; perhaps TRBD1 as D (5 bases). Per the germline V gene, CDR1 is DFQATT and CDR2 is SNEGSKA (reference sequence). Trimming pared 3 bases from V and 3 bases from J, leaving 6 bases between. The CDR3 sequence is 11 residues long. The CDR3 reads CSARDNYEQYF. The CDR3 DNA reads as TGCAGTGCTAGGGACAACTACGAGCAGTACTTC.

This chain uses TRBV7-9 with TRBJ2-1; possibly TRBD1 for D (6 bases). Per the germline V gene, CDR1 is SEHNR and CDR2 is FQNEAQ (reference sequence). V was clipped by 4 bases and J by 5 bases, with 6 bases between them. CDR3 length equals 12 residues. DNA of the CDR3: TGTGCCAGCAGCTCAGGGGACAATGAGCAGTTCTTC. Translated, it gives CASSSGDNEQFF.

In DNA, the CDR3 is TGTGCCATCTGGGACGCCGGCCTCCACTTT. As protein: CAIWDAGLHF. V usage is TRBV10-3 and J usage is TRBJ1-6, with a possible D match to TRBD1 (5 bases). CDR3 length equals 10 residues. V lost 8 bases, J lost 15 bases, and 11 bases lay in between. Germline V gene lookup returns CDR1 ENHRY and CDR2 SYGVKD.

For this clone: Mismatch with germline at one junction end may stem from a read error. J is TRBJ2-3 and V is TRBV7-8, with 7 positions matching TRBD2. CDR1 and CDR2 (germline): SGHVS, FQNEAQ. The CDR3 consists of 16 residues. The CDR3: CASNLRTRAGTDTQYF. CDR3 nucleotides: TGTGCCAGCAACTTACGGACTAGGGCGGGCACAGATACGCAGTATTTT.

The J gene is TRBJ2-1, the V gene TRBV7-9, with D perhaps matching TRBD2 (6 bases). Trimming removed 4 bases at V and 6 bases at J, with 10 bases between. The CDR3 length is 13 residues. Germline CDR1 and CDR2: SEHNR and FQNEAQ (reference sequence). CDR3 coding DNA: TGTGCCAGCAGCTCGGGACTCACCAATGAGCAGTTCTTC. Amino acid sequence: CASSSGLTNEQFF.

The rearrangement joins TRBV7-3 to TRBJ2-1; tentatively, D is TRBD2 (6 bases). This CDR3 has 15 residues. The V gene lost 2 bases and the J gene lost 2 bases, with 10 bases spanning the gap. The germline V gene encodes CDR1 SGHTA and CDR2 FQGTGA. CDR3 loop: CASSLGGVAYNEQFF. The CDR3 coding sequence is TGTGCCAGCAGCTTAGGCGGGGTTGCCTACAATGAGCAGTTCTTC. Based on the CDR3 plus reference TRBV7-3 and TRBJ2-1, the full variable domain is GAGVSQTPSNKVTEKGKYVELRCDPISGHTALYWYRQSLGQGPEFLIYFQGTGAADDSGLPNDRFFAVRPEGSVSTLKIQRTERGDSAVYLCASSLGGVAYNEQFFGPGTRLTVL.

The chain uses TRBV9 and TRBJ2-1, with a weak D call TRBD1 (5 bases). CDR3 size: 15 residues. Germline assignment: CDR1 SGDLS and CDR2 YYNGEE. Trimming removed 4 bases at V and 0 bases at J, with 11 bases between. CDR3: CASSFRGYSYNEQFF. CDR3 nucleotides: TGTGCCAGCAGCTTTAGGGGATACTCCTACAATGAGCAGTTCTTC.

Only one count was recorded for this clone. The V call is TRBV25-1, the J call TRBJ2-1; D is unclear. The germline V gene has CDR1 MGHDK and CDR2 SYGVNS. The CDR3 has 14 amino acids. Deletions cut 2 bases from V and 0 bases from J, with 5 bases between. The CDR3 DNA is TGTGCCAGCAGTGAACCGAACTCCTACAATGAGCAGTTCTTC. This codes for CASSEPNSYNEQFF.

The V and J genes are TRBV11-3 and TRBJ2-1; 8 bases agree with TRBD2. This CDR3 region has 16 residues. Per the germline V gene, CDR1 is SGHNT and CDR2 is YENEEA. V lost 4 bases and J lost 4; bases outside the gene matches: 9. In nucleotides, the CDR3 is TGTGCCAGCAGCTCCGGGGGGGGATCCCCTTACAATGAGCAGTTCTTC. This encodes CASSSGGGSPYNEQFF.

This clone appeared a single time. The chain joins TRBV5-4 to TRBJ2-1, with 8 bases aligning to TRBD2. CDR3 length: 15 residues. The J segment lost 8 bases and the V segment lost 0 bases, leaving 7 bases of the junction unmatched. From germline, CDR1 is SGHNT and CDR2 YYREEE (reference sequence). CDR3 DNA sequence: TGTGCCAGCAGCTTGGAAGCGGGGGACCTCCATGAGCAGTTCTTC. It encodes CASSLEAGDLHEQFF.